This is a list of T cell receptor beta chains from one sample in a study of blood T cells in healthy people across ages. TCRdb fed the 5' RACE reads into MiXCR, producing one record per CDR3 protein. Here the sample spans about 1,000,000 distinct CDR3 sequences, around 43% being singletons. Sequenced input: blood. Every receptor here comes from a woman between 55 and 75 years old in good health. CDR3s include the opening cysteine and the closing phenylalanine or tryptophan. A D gene is named only where the DNA matches it firmly. Clone size is stated in some rows and not others, as once, few, many or a class when expanded.

J: TRBJ2-7; V: TRBV28; D: NA; size: NA; CDR3: CASWDTTYEQYF; DNA: TGTGCCAGCTGGGACACGACGTACGAGCAGTACTTC
J: TRBJ2-5; V: TRBV6-1; D: NA; size: NA; CDR3: CASRRAGLSQETQYF; DNA: TGTGCCAGCAGGCGGGCGGGGCTCTCCCAAGAGACCCAGTACTTC
J: TRBJ2-1; V: TRBV15; D: TRBD2; size: few; CDR3: CATRGRLAGGDEQFF; DNA: TGTGCCACCAGGGGCCGACTAGCGGGTGGGGATGAGCAGTTCTTC
J: TRBJ2-5; V: TRBV20-1; D: NA; size: NA; CDR3: CSAPPGPKTQYF; DNA: TGCAGTGCGCCTCCGGGGCCGAAGACCCAGTACTTC
J: TRBJ1-2; V: TRBV27; D: NA; size: many; CDR3: CASSLSTGMSGYTF; DNA: TGTGCCAGCAGTTTAAGCACAGGGATGAGCGGCTACACCTTC
J: TRBJ2-4; V: TRBV11-2; D: NA; size: NA; CDR3: CASSPGGDKQYF; DNA: TGTGCCAGCAGCCCGGGTGGTGATAAGCAGTACTTC
J: TRBJ1-2; V: TRBV7-9; D: NA; size: NA; CDR3: CASSPGDTYGYTF; DNA: TGTGCCAGCAGCCCCGGGGACACCTATGGCTACACCTTC
J: TRBJ2-5; V: TRBV11-1; D: NA; size: few; CDR3: CASSLQDGSGETQYF; DNA: TGTGCCAGCAGCTTACAGGACGGGAGTGGAGAGACCCAGTACTTC
J: TRBJ2-7; V: TRBV7-9; D: NA; size: few; CDR3: CASSEQGPQYF; DNA: TGTGCCAGCAGCGAACAGGGTCCTCAGTACTTC
J: TRBJ2-2; V: TRBV7-3; D: NA; size: NA; CDR3: CASSNPRGVVRNTGELFF; DNA: TGTGCCAGCAGCAACCCCAGGGGCGTTGTTCGTAACACCGGGGAGCTGTTTTTT
J: TRBJ2-1; V: TRBV3-1; D: NA; size: NA; CDR3: CASSQGAGGALAPQFF; DNA: TGTGCCAGCAGCCAAGGGGCAGGGGGGGCTTTAGCCCCCCAGTTCTTC
J: TRBJ2-7; V: TRBV20-1; D: TRBD2; size: few; CDR3: CSARDYGAAGGEQYF; DNA: TGCAGTGCTAGAGATTACGGAGCAGCGGGAGGCGAGCAGTACTTC
J: TRBJ2-5; V: TRBV2; D: NA; size: NA; CDR3: CASSRRWGLQETQYF; DNA: TGTGCCAGCAGTCGGCGCTGGGGCCTACAAGAGACCCAGTACTTC
J: TRBJ2-7; V: TRBV5-1; D: TRBD1; size: NA; CDR3: CASSLGDRGGEQYF; DNA: TGTGCCAGCAGCTTAGGAGACAGGGGCGGCGAGCAGTACTTC
J: TRBJ2-5; V: TRBV20-1; D: TRBD2; size: many; CDR3: CSARTSGGQETQYF; DNA: TGCAGTGCTCGGACTAGCGGAGGCCAAGAGACCCAGTACTTC